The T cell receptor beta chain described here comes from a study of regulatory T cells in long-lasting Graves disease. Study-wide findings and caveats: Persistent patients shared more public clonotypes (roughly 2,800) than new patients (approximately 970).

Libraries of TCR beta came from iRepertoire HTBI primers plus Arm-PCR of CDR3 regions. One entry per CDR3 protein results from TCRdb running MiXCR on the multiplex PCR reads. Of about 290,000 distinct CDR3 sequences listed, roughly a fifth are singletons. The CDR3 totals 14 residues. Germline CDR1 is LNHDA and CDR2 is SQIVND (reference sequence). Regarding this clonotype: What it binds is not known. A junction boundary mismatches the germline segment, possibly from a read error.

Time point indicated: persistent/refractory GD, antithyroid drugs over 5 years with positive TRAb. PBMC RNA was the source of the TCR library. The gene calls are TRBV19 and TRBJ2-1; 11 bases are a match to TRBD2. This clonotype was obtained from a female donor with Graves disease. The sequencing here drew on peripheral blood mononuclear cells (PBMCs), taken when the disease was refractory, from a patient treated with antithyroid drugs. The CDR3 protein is CASRLAGVANEQLF. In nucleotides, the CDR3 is TGTGCCAGTAGACTAGCGGGAGTTGCCAATGAGCAGCTCTTC. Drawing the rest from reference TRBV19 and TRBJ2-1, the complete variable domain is DGGITQSPKYLFRKEGQNVTLSCEQNLNHDAMYWYRQDPGQGLRLIYYSQIVNDFQKGDIAEGYSVSREKKESFPLTVTSAQKNPTAFYLCASRLAGVANEQLFGPGTRLTVL.